The source of this T cell receptor (beta chain) is a study of blood T cell repertoires in COVID-19. Overall study context: From T cells, B-cell-depleted T cells, or PBMCs came the material, which was cDNA or gDNA.

As originally analysed: Scientists estimated how many nucleated cells there were by amplifying reference gene primers. The method was immunoSEQ multiplex PCR; TCRdb's version includes in-frame clones alone and lacks a portion of them. The DNA was the basis for D and trimming; V, J and clone size are from that table. Among about 130,000 clones, approximately 80% were seen once, and the ten largest hold approximately 1.8%. Germline V lookup: CDR1 LGHNA, CDR2 YNFKEQ. This CDR3 is 16 amino acids long. V lost 0 bases, J lost 9 bases, and 18 bases lay in between. The chain combines TRBV4-2 with TRBJ2-1; unclear D gene. The sequenced sample was peripheral blood. The TCR was taken from a man aged 70 or older with acute or convalescent COVID-19. In DNA form, the CDR3 reads TGTGCCAGCAGCCAAGATTTGTCCGCGTCTACCTTTGAGCAGTTCTTC. This codes for CASSQDLSASTFEQFF.